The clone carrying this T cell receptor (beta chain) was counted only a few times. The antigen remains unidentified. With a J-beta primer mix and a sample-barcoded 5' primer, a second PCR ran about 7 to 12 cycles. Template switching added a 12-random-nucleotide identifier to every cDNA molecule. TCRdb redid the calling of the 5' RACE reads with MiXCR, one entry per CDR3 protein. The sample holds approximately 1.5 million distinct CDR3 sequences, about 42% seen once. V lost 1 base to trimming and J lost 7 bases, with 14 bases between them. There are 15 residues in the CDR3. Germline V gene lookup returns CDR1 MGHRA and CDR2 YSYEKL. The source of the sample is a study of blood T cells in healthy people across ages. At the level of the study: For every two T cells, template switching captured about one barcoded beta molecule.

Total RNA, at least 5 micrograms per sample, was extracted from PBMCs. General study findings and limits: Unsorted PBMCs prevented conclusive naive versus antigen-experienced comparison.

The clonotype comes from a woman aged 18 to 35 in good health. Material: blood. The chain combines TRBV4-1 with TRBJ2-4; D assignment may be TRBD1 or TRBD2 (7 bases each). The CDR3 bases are TGCGCCAGCAGCCAAGTCCCAGGGGGGGGGAACATTCAGTACTTC. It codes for CASSQVPGGGNIQYF.